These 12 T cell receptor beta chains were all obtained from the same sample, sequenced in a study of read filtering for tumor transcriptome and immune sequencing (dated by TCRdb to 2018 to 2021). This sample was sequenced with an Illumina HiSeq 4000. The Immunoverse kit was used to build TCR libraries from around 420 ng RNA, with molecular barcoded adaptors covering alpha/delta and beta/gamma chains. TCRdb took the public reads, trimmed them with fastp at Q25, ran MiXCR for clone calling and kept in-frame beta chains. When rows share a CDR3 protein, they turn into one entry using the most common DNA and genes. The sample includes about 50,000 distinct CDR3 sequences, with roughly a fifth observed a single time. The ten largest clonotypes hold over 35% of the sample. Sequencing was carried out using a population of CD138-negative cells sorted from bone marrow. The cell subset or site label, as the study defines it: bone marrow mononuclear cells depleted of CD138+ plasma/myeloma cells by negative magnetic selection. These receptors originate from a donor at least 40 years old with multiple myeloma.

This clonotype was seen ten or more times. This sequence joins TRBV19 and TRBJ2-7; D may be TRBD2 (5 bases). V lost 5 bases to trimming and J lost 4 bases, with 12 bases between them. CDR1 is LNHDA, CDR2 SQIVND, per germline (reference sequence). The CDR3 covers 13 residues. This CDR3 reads CASSWGEGYEQYF. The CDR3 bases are TGTGCCAGTAGTTGGGGTGAGGGTTACGAGCAGTACTTC.

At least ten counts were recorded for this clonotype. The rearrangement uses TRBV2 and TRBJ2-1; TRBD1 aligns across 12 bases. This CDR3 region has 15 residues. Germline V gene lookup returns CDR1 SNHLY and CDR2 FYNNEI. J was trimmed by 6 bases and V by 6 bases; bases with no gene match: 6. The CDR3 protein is CASSPPGQGANEQFF. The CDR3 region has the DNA TGTGCCAGCAGCCCCCCGGGACAGGGGGCCAATGAGCAGTTCTTC.

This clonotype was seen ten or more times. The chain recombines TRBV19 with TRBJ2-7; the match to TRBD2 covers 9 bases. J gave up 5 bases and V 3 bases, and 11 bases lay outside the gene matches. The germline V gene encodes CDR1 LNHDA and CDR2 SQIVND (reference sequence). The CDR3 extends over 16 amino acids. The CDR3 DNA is TGTGCCAGTAGTATGACCTTAGCGGGAGCGGGCGACGAGCAGTACTTC. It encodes CASSMTLAGAGDEQYF.

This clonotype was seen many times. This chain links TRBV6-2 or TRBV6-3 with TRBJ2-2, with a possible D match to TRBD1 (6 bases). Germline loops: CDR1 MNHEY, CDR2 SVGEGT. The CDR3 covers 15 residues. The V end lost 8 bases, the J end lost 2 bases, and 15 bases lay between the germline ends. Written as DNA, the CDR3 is TGTGCCAGCTGTTTTGGGACACGAAACACCGGGGAGCTGTTTTTT. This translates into CASCFGTRNTGELFF.

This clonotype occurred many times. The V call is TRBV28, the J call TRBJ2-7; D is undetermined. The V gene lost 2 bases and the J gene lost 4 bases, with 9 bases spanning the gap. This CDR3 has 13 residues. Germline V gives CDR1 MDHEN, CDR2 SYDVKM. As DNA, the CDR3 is TGTGCCAGCAGTTTAGGGTCGGAGTACGAGCAGTACTTC. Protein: CASSLGSEYEQYF.

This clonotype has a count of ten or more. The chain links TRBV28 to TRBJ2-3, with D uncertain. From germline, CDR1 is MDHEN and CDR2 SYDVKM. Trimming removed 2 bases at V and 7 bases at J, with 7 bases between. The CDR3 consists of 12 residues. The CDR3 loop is CASSLEANTQYF. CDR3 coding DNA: TGTGCCAGCAGTTTAGAGGCTAATACGCAGTATTTT.

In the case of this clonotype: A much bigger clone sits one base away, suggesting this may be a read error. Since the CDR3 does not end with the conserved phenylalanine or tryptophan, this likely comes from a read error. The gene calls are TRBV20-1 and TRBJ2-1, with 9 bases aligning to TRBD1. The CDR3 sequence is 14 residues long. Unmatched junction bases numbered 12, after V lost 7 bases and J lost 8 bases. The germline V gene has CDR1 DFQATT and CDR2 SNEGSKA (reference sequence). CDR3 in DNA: TGCAGTGGCAGGCGCGGGACAGGGAGGCATGAGCAGTTCTAC. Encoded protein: CSGRRGTGRHEQFY.

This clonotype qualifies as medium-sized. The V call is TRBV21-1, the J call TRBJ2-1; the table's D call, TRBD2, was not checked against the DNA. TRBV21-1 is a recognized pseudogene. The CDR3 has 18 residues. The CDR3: CASSRAVAREESYNEQFF. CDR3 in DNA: TGTGCCAGCAGTAGAGCGGTAGCGAGGGAGGAATCCTACAATGAGCAGTTCTTC.

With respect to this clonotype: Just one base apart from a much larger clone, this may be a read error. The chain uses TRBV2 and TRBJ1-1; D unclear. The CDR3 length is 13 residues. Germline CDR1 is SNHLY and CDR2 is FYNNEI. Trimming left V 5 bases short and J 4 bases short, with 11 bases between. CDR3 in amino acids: CASSLTKITEAFF. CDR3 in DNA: TGTGCCAGCAGTCTAACAAAGATCACTGAAGCTTTCTTT.

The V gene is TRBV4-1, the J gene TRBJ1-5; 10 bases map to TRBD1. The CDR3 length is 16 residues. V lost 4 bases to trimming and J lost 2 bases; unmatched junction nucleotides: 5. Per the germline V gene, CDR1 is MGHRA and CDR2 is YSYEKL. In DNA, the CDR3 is TGCGCCAGCAGCCGGGACAGGGGAGATGGCAATCAGCCCCAGCATTTT. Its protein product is CASSRDRGDGNQPQHF.

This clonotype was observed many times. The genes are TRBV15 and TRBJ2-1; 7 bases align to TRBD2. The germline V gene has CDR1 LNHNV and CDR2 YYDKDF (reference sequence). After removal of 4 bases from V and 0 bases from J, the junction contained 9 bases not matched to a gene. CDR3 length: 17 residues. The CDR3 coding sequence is TGTGCCACCAGCACCGGGACTACATTCAGCTCCTACAATGAGCAGTTCTTC. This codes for CATSTGTTFSSYNEQFF.

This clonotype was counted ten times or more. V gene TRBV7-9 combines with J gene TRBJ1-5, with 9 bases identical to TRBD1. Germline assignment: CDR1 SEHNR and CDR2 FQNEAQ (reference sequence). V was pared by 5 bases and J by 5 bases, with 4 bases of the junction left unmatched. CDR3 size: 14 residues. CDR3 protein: CASSPDRGDQPQHF. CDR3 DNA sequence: TGTGCCAGCAGCCCCGACAGGGGGGATCAGCCCCAGCATTTT.